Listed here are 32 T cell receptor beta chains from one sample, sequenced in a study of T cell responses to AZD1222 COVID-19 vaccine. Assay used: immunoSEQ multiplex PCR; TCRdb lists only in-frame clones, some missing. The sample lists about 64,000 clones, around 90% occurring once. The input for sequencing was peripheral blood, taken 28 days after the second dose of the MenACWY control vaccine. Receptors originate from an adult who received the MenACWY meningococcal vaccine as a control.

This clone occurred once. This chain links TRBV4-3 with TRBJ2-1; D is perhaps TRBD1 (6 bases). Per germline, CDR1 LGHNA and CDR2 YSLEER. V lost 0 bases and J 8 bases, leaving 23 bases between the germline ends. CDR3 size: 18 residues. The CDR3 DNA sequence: TGCGCCAGCAGCCAAGAGGCCCGGGGTCTAGGGGGAGTACATGAGCAGTTCTTC. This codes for CASSQEARGLGGVHEQFF.

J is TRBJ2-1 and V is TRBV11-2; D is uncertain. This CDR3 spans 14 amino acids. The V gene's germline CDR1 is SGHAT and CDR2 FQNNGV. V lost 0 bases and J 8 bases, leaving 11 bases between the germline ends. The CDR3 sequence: CASSLDVAAHEQFF. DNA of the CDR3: TGTGCCAGCAGCTTAGACGTGGCAGCCCATGAGCAGTTCTTC. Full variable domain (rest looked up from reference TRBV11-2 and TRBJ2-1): EAGVAQSPRYKIIEKRQSVAFWCNPISGHATLYWYQQILGQGPKLLIQFQNNGVVDDSQLPKDRFSAERLKGVDSTLKIQPAKLEDSAVYLCASSLDVAAHEQFFGPGTRLTVL.

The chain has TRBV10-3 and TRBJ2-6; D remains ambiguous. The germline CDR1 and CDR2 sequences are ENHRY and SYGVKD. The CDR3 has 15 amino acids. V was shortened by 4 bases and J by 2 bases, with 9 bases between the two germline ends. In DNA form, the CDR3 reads TGTGCCATCAGTGGCGGACCAGCTGGGGCCAACGTCCTGACTTTC. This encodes CAISGGPAGANVLTF.

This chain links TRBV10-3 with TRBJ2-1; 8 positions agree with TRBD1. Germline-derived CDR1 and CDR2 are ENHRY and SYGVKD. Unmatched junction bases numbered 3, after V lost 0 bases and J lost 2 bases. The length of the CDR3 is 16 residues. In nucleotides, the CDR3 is TGTGCCATCAGTGAGTCCGCAGGGGGCACCTACAATGAGCAGTTCTTC. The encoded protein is CAISESAGGTYNEQFF.

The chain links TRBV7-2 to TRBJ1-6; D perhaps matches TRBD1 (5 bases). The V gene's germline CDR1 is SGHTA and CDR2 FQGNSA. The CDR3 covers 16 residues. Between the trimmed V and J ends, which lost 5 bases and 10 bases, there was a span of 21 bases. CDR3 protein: CASSPGPAPARSPLHF. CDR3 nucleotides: TGTGCCAGCAGCCCGGGACCGGCACCCGCCAGGTCACCCCTCCACTTT.

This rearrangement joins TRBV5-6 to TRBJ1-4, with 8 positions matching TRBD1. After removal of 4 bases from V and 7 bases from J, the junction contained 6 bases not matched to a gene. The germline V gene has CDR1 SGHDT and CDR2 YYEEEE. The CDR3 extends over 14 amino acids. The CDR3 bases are TGTGCCAGCAGCGTGGGACAGGCGGGTGAAAAACTGTTTTTT. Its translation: CASSVGQAGEKLFF. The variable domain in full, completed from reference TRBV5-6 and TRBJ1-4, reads DAGVTQSPTHLIKTRGQQVTLRCSPKSGHDTVSWYQQALGQGPQFIFQYYEEEERQRGNFPDRFSGHQFPNYSSELNVNALLLGDSALYLCASSVGQAGEKLFFGSGTQLSVL.

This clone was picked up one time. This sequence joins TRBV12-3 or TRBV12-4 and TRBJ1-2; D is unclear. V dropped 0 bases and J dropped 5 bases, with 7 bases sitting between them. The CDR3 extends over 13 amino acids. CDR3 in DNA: TGTGCCAGCAGTTTAGCTGTGGGATATGGCTACACCTTC. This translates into CASSLAVGYGYTF.

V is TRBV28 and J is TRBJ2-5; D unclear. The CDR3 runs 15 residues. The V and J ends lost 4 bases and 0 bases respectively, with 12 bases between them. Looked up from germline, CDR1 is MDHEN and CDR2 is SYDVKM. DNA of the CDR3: TGTGCCAGCAGTTCCCCGACTGAGTACCAAGAGACCCAGTACTTC. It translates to CASSSPTEYQETQYF. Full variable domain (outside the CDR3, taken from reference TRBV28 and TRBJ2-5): DVKVTQSSRYLVKRTGEKVFLECVQDMDHENMFWYRQDPGLGLRLIYFSYDVKMKEKGDIPEGYSVSREKKERFSLILESASTNQTSMYLCASSSPTEYQETQYFGPGTRLLVL.

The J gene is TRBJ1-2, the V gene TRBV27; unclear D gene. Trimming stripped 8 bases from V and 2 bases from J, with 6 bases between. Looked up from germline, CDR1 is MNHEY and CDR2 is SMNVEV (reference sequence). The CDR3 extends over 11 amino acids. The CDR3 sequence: CASGVNYGYTF. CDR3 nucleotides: TGTGCCAGCGGCGTAAACTATGGCTACACCTTC.

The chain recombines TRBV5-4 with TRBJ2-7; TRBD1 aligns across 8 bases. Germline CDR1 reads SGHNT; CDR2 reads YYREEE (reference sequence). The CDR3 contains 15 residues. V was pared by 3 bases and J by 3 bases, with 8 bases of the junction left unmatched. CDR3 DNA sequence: TGTGCCAGCAGCTCGACAGCAGACAGGGGCTACGAGCAGTACTTC. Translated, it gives CASSSTADRGYEQYF.

The CDR3 region is CSAGGEAGGYTF. The CDR3 DNA sequence: TGCAGCGCAGGGGGTGAGGCAGGCGGCTACACCTTC. V usage is TRBV29-1 and J usage is TRBJ1-2; 7 positions match TRBD1. The germline V gene has CDR1 SQVTM and CDR2 ANQGSEA. This CDR3 region has 12 residues. The trim removed 7 bases at V and 8 bases at J, leaving 10 bases unmatched.

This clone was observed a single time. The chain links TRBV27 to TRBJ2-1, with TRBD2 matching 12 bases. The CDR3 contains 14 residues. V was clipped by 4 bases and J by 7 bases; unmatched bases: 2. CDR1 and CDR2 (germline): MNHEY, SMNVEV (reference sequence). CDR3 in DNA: TGTGCCAGCAGTTCTAGCGGGAGGGCGAATGAGCAGTTCTTC. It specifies CASSSSGRANEQFF.

The CDR3 loop is CASSPGGENTEAFF. The CDR3 DNA follows: TGTGCCAGCAGCCCAGGCGGGGAGAACACTGAAGCTTTCTTT. The V and J genes are TRBV5-5 and TRBJ1-1; no reliable D call. V lost 4 bases and J lost 1, with 11 bases in between. In germline, CDR1 is SGHKS, CDR2 YYEKEE (reference sequence). This CDR3 region has 14 residues.

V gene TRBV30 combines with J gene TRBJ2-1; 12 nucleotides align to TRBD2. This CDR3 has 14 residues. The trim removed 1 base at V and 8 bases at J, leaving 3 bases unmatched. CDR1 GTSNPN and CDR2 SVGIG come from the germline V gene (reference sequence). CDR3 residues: CAWSGLAGADEQFF. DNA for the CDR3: TGTGCCTGGAGTGGACTAGCGGGGGCCGATGAGCAGTTCTTC.

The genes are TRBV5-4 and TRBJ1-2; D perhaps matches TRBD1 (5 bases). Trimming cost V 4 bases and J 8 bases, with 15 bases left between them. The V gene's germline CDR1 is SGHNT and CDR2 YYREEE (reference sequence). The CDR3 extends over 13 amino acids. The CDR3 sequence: CASSPGGGRGYTF. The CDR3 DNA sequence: TGTGCCAGCAGCCCCGGGGGGGGACGCGGCTACACCTTC.

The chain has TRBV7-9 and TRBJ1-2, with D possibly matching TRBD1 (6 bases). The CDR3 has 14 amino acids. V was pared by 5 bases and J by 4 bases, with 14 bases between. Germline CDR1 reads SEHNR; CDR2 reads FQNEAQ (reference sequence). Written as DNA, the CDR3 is TGTGCCAGCAGCCCGAGTGGAGGGGGCTATGGCTACACCTTC. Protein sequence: CASSPSGGGYGYTF.

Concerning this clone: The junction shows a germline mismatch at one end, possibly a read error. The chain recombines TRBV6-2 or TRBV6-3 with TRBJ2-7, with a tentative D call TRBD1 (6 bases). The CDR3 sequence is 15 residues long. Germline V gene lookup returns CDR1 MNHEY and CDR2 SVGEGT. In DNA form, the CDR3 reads TGTGCCAGCAGCTACTCCCGGGACAAAACCTACGAGCAGTACTTC. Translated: CASSYSRDKTYEQYF.

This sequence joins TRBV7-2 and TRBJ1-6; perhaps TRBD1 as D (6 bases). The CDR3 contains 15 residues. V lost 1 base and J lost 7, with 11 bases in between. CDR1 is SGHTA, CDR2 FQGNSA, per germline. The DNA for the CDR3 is TGTGCCAGCAGCTTAGGCCAGGGGTTAAATTCACCCCTCCACTTT. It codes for CASSLGQGLNSPLHF.

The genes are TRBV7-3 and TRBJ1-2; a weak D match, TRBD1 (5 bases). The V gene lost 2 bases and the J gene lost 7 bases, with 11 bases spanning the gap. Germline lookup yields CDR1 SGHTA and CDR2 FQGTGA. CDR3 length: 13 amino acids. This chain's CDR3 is CASSLDSGFGYTF. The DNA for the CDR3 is TGTGCCAGCAGCTTAGATTCAGGGTTTGGCTACACCTTC.

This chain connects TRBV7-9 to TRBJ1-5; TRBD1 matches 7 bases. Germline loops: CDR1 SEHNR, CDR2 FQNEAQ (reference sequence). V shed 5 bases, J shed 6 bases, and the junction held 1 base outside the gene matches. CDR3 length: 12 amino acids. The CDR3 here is CASSPGGQPQHF. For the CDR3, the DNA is TGTGCCAGCAGCCCAGGGGGTCAGCCCCAGCATTTT.

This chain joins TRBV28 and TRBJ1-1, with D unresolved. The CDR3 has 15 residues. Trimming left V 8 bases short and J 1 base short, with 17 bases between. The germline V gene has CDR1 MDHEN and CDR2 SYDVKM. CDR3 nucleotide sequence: TGTGCCAGCCGTCGAGTAGGGAGTCAGAACACTGAAGCTTTCTTT. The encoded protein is CASRRVGSQNTEAFF.

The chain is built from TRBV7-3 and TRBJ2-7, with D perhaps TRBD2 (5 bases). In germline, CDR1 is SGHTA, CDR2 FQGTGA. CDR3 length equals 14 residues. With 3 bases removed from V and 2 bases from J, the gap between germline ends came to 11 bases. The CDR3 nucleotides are TGTGCCAGCAGCTTTGGCGGGCCGACCTACGAGCAGTACTTC. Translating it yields CASSFGGPTYEQYF.

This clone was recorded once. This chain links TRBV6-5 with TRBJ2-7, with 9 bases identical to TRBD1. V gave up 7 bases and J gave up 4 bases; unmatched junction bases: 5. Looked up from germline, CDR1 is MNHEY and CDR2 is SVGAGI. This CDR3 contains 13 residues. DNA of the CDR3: TGTGCCAGCACCGGGACAGGGAATTACGAGCAGTACTTC. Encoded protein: CASTGTGNYEQYF.

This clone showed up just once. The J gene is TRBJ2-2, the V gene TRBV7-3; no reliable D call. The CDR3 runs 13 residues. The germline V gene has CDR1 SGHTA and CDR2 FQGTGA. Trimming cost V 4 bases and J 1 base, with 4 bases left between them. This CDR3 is CASSSRNTGELFF. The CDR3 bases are TGTGCCAGCAGCTCCCGGAACACCGGGGAGCTGTTTTTT.

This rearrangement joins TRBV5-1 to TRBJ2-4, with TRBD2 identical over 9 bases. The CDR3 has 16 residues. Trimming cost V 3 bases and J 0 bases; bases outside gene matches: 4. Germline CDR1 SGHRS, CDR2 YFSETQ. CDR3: CASSSIAGVAKNIQYF. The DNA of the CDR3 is TGCGCCAGCAGCTCAATAGCGGGGGTAGCCAAAAACATTCAGTACTTC.

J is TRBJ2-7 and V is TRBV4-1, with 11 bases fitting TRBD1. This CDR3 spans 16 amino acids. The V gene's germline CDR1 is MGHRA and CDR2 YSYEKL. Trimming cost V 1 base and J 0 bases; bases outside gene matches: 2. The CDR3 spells CASSQVGTGGSYEQYF. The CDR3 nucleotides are TGCGCCAGCAGCCAAGTAGGGACAGGGGGCTCCTACGAGCAGTACTTC.

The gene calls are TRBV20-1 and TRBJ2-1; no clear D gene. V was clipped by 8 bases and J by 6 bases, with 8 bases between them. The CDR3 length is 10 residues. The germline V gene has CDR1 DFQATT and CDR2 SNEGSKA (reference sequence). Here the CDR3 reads CSQGANEQFF. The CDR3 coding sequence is TGCAGTCAAGGAGCCAATGAGCAGTTCTTC.

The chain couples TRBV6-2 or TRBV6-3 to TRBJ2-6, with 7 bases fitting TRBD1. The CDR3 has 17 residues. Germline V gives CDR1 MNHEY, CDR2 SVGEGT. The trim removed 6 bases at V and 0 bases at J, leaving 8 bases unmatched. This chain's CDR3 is CASSDGQAFSGANVLTF. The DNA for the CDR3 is TGTGCCAGCAGCGATGGACAGGCCTTCTCTGGGGCCAACGTCCTGACTTTC.

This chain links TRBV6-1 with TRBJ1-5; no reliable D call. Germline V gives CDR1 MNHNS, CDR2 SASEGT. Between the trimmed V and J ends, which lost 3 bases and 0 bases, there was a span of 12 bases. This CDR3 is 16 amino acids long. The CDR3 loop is CASSDRPGNSNQPQHF. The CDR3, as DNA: TGTGCCAGCAGTGATCGGCCGGGCAATAGCAATCAGCCCCAGCATTTT.

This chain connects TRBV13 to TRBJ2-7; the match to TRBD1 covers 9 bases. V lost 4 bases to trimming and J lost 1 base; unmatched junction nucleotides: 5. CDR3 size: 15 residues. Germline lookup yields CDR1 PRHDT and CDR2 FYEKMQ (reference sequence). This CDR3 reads CASSSGQGQSYEQYF. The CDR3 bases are TGTGCCAGCAGCTCCGGACAGGGGCAATCCTACGAGCAGTACTTC.

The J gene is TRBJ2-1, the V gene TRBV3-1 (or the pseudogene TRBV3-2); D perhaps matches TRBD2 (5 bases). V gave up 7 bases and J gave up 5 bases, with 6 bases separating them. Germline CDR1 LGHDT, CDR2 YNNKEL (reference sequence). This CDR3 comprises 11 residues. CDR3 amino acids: CASTGDNEQFF. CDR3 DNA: TGTGCCAGCACCGGGGACAATGAGCAGTTCTTC.

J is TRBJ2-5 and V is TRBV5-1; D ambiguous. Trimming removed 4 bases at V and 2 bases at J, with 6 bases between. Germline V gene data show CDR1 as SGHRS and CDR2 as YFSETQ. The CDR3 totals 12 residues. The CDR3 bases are TGCGCCAGCAGCCCTGTGCAAGAGACCCAGTACTTC. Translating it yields CASSPVQETQYF.